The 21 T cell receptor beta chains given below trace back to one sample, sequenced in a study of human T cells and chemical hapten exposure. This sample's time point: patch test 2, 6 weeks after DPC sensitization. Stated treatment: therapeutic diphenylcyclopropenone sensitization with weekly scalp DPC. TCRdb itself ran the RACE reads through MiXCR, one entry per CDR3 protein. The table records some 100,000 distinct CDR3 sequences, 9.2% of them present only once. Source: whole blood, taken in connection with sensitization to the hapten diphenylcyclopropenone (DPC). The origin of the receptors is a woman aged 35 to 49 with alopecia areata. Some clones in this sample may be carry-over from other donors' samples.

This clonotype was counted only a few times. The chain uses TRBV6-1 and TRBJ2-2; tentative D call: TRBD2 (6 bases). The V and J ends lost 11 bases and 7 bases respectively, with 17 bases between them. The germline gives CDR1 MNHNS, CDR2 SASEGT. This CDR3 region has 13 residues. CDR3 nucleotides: TGTGCCGCGAACCGGGACTCCGTCGGGGAGCTGTTTTTT. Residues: CAANRDSVGELFF.

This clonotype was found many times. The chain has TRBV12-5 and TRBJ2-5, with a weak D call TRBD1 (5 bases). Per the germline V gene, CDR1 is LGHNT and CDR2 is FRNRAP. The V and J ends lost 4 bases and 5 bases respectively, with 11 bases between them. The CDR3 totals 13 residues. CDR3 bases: TGTGCTAGTGGTTCCCCTGCAGGGGAGACCCAGTACTTC. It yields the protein CASGSPAGETQYF.

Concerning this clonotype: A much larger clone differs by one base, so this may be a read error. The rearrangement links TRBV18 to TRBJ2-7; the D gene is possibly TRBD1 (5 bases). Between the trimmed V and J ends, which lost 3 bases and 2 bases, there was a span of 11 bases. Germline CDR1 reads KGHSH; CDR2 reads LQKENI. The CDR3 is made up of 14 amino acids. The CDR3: CASSPDNRPYEQYF. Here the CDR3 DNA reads TGTGCCAGCTCACCGGACAACAGACCCTACGAGCAGTACTTC.

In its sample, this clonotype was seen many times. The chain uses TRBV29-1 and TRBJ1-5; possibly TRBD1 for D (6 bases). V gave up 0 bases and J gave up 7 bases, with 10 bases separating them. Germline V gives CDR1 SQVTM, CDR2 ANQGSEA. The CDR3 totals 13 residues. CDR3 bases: TGCAGCGTTGAAGAGGGGGGCGGACAGCCCCAGCATTTT. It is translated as CSVEEGGGQPQHF.

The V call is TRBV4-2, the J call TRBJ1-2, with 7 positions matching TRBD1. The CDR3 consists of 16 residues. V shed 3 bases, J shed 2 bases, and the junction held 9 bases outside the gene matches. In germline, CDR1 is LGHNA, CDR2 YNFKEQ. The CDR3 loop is CASSQDYTQGNYGYTF. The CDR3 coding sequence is TGTGCCAGCAGCCAGGATTACACACAGGGGAACTATGGCTACACCTTC.

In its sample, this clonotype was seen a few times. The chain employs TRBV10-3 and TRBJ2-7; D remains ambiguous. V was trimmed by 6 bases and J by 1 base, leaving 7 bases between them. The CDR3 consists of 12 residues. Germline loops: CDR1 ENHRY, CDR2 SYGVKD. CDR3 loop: CAISEYSYEQYF. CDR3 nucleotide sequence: TGTGCCATCAGCGAATATTCCTACGAGCAGTACTTC.

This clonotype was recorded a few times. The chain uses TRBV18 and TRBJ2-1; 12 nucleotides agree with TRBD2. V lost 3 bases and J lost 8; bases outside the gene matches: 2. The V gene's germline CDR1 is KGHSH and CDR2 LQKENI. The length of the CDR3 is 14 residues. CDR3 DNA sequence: TGTGCCAGCTCACCTCCTAGCGGGGGGGATGAGCAGTTCTTC. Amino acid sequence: CASSPPSGGDEQFF.

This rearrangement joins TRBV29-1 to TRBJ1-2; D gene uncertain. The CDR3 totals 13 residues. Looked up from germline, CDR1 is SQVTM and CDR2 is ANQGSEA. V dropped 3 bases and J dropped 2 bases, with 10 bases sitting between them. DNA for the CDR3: TGCAGCGTTGAGCAGGCAAGAAACTATGGCTACACCTTC. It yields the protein CSVEQARNYGYTF.

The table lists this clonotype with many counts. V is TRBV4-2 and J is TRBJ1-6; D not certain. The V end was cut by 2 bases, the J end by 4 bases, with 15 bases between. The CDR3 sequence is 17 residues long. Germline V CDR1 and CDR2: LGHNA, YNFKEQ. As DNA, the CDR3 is TGTGCCAGCAGCCAAACGACCGCAGAGTCATATAATTCACCCCTCCACTTT. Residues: CASSQTTAESYNSPLHF.

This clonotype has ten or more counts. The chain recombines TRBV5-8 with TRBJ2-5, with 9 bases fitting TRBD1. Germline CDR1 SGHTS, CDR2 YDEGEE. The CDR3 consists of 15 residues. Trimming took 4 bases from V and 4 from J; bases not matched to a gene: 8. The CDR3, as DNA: TGTGCCAGCAGCCCACGGGGGACAGGGACAGAGACCCAGTACTTC. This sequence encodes CASSPRGTGTETQYF.

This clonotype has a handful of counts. The CDR3 reads CASSLEGQPYGYTF. CDR3 in DNA: TGTGCCAGCAGCTTGGAGGGACAGCCCTATGGCTACACCTTC. The chain recombines TRBV7-2 with TRBJ1-2, with 7 bases that match TRBD1. Germline CDR1 is SGHTA and CDR2 is FQGNSA. The J segment lost 4 bases and the V segment lost 3 bases, leaving 5 bases of the junction unmatched. The CDR3 is 14 amino acids.

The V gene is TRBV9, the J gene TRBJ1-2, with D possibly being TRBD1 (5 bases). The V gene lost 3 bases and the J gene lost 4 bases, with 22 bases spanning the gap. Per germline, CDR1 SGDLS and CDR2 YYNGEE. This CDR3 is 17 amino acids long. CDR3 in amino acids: CASSAPGARGGIYGYTF. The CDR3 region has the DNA TGTGCCAGCAGCGCCCCCGGGGCCCGTGGGGGTATCTATGGCTACACCTTC.

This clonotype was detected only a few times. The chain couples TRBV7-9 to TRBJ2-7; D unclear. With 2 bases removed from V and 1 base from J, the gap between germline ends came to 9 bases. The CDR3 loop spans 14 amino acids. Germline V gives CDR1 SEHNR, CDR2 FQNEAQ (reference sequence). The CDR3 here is CASSLRKSSYEQYF. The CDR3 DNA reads TGTGCCAGCAGCTTACGGAAGAGTTCCTACGAGCAGTACTTC.

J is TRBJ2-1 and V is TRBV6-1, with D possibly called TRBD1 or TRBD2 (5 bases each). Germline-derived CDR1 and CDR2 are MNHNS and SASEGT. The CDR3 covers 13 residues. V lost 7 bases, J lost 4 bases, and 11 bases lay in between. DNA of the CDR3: TGTGCCAGCACGCCGGGGCGATACAATGAGCAGTTCTTC. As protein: CASTPGRYNEQFF.

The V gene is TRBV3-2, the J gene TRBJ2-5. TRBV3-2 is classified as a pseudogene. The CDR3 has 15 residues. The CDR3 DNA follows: TGTGCCAGCAGCCTACCGTCGACCTCCCAAGAGACCCAGTACTTC. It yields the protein CASSLPSTSQETQYF.

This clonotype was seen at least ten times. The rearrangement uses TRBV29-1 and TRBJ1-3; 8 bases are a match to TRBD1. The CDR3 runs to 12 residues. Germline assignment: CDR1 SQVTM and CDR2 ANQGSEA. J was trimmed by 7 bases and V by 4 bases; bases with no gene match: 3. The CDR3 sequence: CSVGQGRNTIYF. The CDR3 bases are TGCAGCGTTGGACAGGGGAGGAACACCATATATTTT.

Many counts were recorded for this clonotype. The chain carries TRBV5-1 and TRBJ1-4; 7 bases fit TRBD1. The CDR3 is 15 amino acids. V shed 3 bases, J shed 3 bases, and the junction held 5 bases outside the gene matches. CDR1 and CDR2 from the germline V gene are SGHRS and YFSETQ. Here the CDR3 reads CASSWMGTANEKLFF. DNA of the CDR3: TGCGCCAGCAGCTGGATGGGGACAGCTAATGAAAAACTGTTTTTT.

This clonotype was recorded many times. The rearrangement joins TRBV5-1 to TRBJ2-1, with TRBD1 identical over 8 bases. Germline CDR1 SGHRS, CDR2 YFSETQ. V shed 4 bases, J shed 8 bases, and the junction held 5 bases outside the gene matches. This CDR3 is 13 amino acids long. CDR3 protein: CASSPTGEDEQFF. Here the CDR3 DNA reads TGCGCCAGCAGCCCGACAGGGGAGGATGAGCAGTTCTTC.

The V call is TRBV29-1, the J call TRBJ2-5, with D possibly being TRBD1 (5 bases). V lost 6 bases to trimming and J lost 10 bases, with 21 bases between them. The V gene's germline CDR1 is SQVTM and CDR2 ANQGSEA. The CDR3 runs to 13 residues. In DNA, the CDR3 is TGCAGCGTGCAAGGGGCTTTAGGGTACAACCAGTACTTC. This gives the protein CSVQGALGYNQYF.

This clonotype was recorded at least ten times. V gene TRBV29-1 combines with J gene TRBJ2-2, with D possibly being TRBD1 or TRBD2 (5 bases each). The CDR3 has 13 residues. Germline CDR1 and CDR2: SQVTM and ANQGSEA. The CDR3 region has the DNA TGCAGTGGGACCCGGGACCTAACCGGGGAGCTGTTTTTT. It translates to CSGTRDLTGELFF.

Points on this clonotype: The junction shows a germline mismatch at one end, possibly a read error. The CDR3 is CFAGGFTDTQYF. CDR3 sequence (DNA): TGTTTCGCGGGGGGATTCACAGATACGCAGTATTTT. This chain connects TRBV20-1 to TRBJ2-3; 8 bases agree with TRBD2. Germline V CDR1 and CDR2: DFQATT, SNEGSKA (reference sequence). The CDR3 spans 12 residues.